This TCR beta chain was sequenced for a study of identical twins. Via MiXCR, TCRdb re-called the 5' RACE reads, giving one row per CDR3 protein. The data hold 600,000 to 850,000 distinct CDR3 sequences, with approximately 18% observed a single time. In its sample, this clonotype was seen many times. The trim removed 4 bases at V and 5 bases at J, leaving 4 bases unmatched. CDR1 and CDR2 from the germline V gene are SGHRS and YFSETQ. The CDR3 sequence is 14 residues long. The same specimen was also included in a second study, on T cells expressing NK-cell markers.

The origin of this receptor is a young woman in good health. The specimen sequenced was PBMCs. The V gene is TRBV5-1, the J gene TRBJ1-2; 11 nucleotides line up with TRBD1. CDR3 sequence (DNA): TGCGCCAGCAGCCGCGGGACAGGGGGGTATGGCTACACCTTC. Translated: CASSRGTGGYGYTF.